This TCR beta chain emerged from a study of technical replicates of blood from a handful of donors. J was trimmed by 3 bases and V by 3 bases; bases with no gene match: 4. This CDR3 has 14 residues. Germline CDR1 and CDR2: SEHNR and FQNEAQ (reference sequence). Method: immunoSEQ multiplex PCR; TCRdb's copy keeps in-frame clones and lacks some. The repertoire holds 75,000 to 90,000 clones, with 90% to 95% as singletons. The TCR was taken from a human donor in good health. The rearrangement uses TRBV7-9 and TRBJ2-7; 8 bases are shared with TRBD1. Sequencing input: T cells isolated from PBMCs. CDR3 in amino acids: CASSFRQGNYEQYF. CDR3 sequence (DNA): TGTGCCAGCAGCTTCCGACAGGGGAACTACGAGCAGTACTTC.